This TCR beta chain was observed in a study of blood T cell repertoires in COVID-19. Across the study: Donors in the United States, Italy and Spain gave samples during acute or convalescent COVID-19. From T cells, B-cell-depleted T cells, or PBMCs came the material, which was cDNA or gDNA.

Original processing methods: Estimation of nucleated cell counts relied on the amplification of reference gene primers. Clones were read by immunoSEQ multiplex PCR, and TCRdb kept only the in-frame ones, dropping some. That table is the source of V, J and clone size, and D and trimming were worked out from the DNA. The sample yields around 250,000 clones, around 81% seen once. The sequence derives from a man in his thirties or forties who had recovered from COVID-19. What was sequenced was peripheral blood.

CDR3 nucleotide sequence: TGTGCCAGCAGGGTAGCGACGGCGGGTGGGCAGACCCAGTACTTC. Protein sequence: CASRVATAGGQTQYF. The rearrangement uses TRBV2 and TRBJ2-5; a weak D match, TRBD2 (5 bases). The CDR3 runs 15 residues. Trimming took 6 bases from V and 6 from J, leaving 20 bases between them. Germline assignment: CDR1 SNHLY and CDR2 FYNNEI.